Listed below are T cell receptor beta chains from one sample, sequenced in a study of vaccination effects on CD4 cells after COVID-19. TCRdb's copy holds only in-frame clones and misses some; the assay was immunoSEQ multiplex PCR. The sample gives around 49,000 clones, about 75% of which show up once; about 32% is in the top ten. These receptors lack a known antigen. This material consisted of CD4+ T cells from PBMCs cultured with a peptide pool, taken before COVID-19 vaccination. The receptor set was obtained from a human donor who had a prior SARS-CoV-2 infection. Both conserved end residues are part of each CDR3. D genes are given only for firm matches. Clone size, where shown, is once, few, many, or a class for clones that have expanded.

d_gene	v_gene	abundance	len	j_gene	CDR3aa	CDR3nt
NA	TRBV4-2	NA	16	TRBJ2-7	CASSQGLLRDYSEQYF	TGTGCCAGCAGCCAAGGTTTATTAAGGGATTATAGCGAGCAGTACTTC
TRBD2	TRBV6-6	NA	16	TRBJ2-2	CASSYSGGTNTGELFF	TGTGCCAGCAGTTACAGCGGGGGGACGAACACCGGGGAGCTGTTTTTT
TRBD2	TRBV4-3	NA	13	TRBJ2-4	CASSQDGGDIQYF	TGCGCCAGCAGCCAAGATGGGGGGGACATTCAGTACTTC
NA	TRBV6-5	few	12	TRBJ2-2	CASRPSIGELFF	TGTGCCAGCAGACCAAGTATCGGGGAGCTGTTTTTT
NA	TRBV5-4	NA	14	TRBJ2-1	CASSWAAGANEQFF	TGTGCCAGCAGCTGGGCTGCAGGGGCCAATGAGCAGTTCTTC
TRBD2	TRBV4-1	NA	17	TRBJ2-2	CATRAVTAGLSTGELFF	TGCGCCACTAGGGCAGTGACAGCGGGACTTTCGACCGGGGAGCTGTTTTTT
NA	TRBV5-1	NA	16	TRBJ1-3	CASSLGSGHSGNTIYF	TGCGCCAGCAGCTTGGGTTCCGGACACTCTGGAAACACCATATATTTT
TRBD2	TRBV7-9	few	16	TRBJ2-1	CASSPLGLAGYNEQFF	TGTGCCAGCAGTCCCCTTGGGCTAGCGGGGTACAATGAGCAGTTCTTC
TRBD2	TRBV4-3	NA	17	TRBJ2-1	CASSRLAGGPGYNEQFF	TGCGCCAGCAGCCGATTAGCGGGAGGGCCTGGCTACAATGAGCAGTTCTTC
NA	TRBV18	once	15	TRBJ2-7	CASSPGGGRIGEQYF	TGTGCCAGCTCACCAGGGGGCGGGAGAATTGGGGAGCAGTACTTC
TRBD1	TRBV5-1	NA	15	TRBJ1-4	CASSPEGATNEKLFF	TGCGCCAGCAGCCCAGAGGGGGCGACTAATGAAAAACTGTTTTTT
NA	TRBV11-3	NA	16	TRBJ2-3	CASSPPGSSSTDTQYF	TGTGCCAGCAGCCCGCCAGGGAGTTCTAGCACAGATACGCAGTATTTT
NA	TRBV5-4	NA	18	TRBJ2-5	CASSTVVSLTGSQETQYF	TGTGCCAGCAGCACCGTTGTTAGCCTGACTGGGTCCCAAGAGACCCAGTACTTC
NA	TRBV6-9	NA	12	TRBJ1-1	CASSWGAAEAFF	TGTGCCAGCAGTTGGGGGGCCGCTGAAGCTTTCTTT
NA	TRBV6-2/TRBV6-3	NA	12	TRBJ2-3	CASSPSQDTQYF	TGTGCCAGCAGCCCCTCGCAAGATACGCAGTATTTT
NA	TRBV4-2	NA	17	TRBJ2-1	CASSPDPDTYSYNEQFF	TGTGCCAGCAGCCCCGATCCGGACACCTATTCCTACAATGAGCAGTTCTTC
TRBD2	TRBV2	few	14	TRBJ2-7	CASSEGTSYYEQYF	TGTGCCAGCAGTGAAGGGACTAGCTACTACGAGCAGTACTTC
NA	TRBV7-2	few	12	TRBJ1-2	CASSNQGYGYTF	TGTGCCAGCAGCAACCAGGGTTATGGCTACACCTTC
NA	TRBV20-1	NA	13	TRBJ1-1	CSASSPMNTEAFF	TGCAGTGCTAGTTCGCCGATGAACACTGAAGCTTTCTTT
NA	TRBV11-3	NA	17	TRBJ2-2	CASRGILGGLGTGELFF	TGTGCCAGCAGGGGTATTTTGGGGGGCCTGGGGACCGGGGAGCTGTTTTTT
NA	TRBV11-1	NA	15	TRBJ2-5	CASSSIGILQETQYF	TGTGCCAGCAGCTCCATCGGAATACTGCAAGAGACCCAGTACTTC
NA	TRBV5-1	NA	12	TRBJ2-3	CASLGSTDTQYF	TGCGCCAGTTTGGGGAGCACAGATACGCAGTATTTT
NA	TRBV7-9	NA	13	TRBJ1-2	CASSPDGPYGYTF	TGTGCCAGCAGCCCGGACGGTCCCTATGGCTACACCTTC
TRBD1	TRBV28	NA	18	TRBJ2-1	CASIGQTGEFWLYNEQFF	TGTGCCAGCATCGGTCAGACAGGGGAATTTTGGCTTTACAATGAGCAGTTCTTC
TRBD1	TRBV18	NA	14	TRBJ1-1	CASSLRGPGTEAFF	TGTGCCAGCTCACTCAGGGGGCCGGGCACTGAAGCTTTCTTT
NA	TRBV5-4	NA	14	TRBJ1-2	CASSLGRQGSGYTF	TGTGCCAGCAGCTTGGGGCGGCAGGGAAGTGGCTACACCTTC
NA	TRBV28	NA	15	TRBJ1-4	CASSSSGGANEKLFF	TGTGCCAGCAGTTCCTCCGGGGGAGCTAATGAAAAACTGTTTTTT
TRBD1	TRBV7-3	NA	13	TRBJ2-5	CASSRGQAETQYF	TGTGCCAGCAGCAGGGGACAGGCAGAGACCCAGTACTTC
NA	TRBV19	once	14	TRBJ2-5	CASSITGGQETQYF	TGTGCCAGTAGTATAACCGGGGGCCAAGAGACCCAGTACTTC
NA	TRBV4-1	few	17	TRBJ2-2	CASKPKDFPPNTGELFF	TGCGCCAGTAAACCGAAGGACTTTCCGCCTAACACCGGGGAGCTGTTTTTT
NA	TRBV11-1	NA	16	TRBJ2-2	CASSPRDLPGTGELFF	TGTGCCAGCAGCCCCCGGGATTTGCCGGGCACCGGGGAGCTGTTTTTT
NA	TRBV11-2	NA	15	TRBJ1-5	CASSLDPWGRSPQHF	TGTGCCAGCAGCTTAGACCCATGGGGGCGTTCGCCCCAGCATTTT
TRBD2	TRBV5-6	NA	15	TRBJ2-5	CASSDSGGAGETQYF	TGTGCCAGCAGCGATAGCGGGGGGGCCGGTGAGACCCAGTACTTC
NA	TRBV30	NA	13	TRBJ2-3	CAWSVRAGDTQYF	TGTGCCTGGAGTGTGCGCGCAGGGGATACGCAGTATTTT
TRBD2	TRBV7-9	NA	13	TRBJ2-1	CASSSQRGHEQFF	TGTGCCAGCAGCTCCCAGCGGGGCCATGAGCAGTTCTTC
NA	TRBV7-8	NA	17	TRBJ2-2	CASSPRRAIANTGELFF	TGTGCCAGCAGCCCCCGACGGGCAATCGCGAACACCGGGGAGCTGTTTTTT
NA	TRBV5-4	once	15	TRBJ1-1	CASSLSLRSNTEAFF	TGTGCCAGCAGCTTGTCGCTCAGAAGTAACACTGAAGCTTTCTTT
TRBD2	TRBV4-1	NA	17	TRBJ2-2	CASSPRLAGTNTGELFF	TGCGCCAGCAGCCCCCGACTAGCGGGGACTAACACCGGGGAGCTGTTTTTT
NA	TRBV12-5	NA	14	TRBJ1-3	CASGFLRSGNTIYF	TGTGCTAGTGGATTCCTTCGCTCTGGAAACACCATATATTTT
NA	TRBV19	NA	14	TRBJ2-2	CASSIQGATGELFF	TGTGCCAGTAGTATACAGGGAGCCACCGGGGAGCTGTTTTTT
TRBD2	TRBV19	NA	17	TRBJ2-5	CASSIGLAGAFEETQYF	TGTGCCAGTAGTATTGGGCTAGCGGGGGCTTTTGAAGAGACCCAGTACTTC
NA	TRBV4-2	NA	17	TRBJ2-1	CASSQDWAAGLGDEQFF	TGTGCCAGCAGCCAAGATTGGGCTGCGGGGCTAGGAGATGAGCAGTTCTTC
TRBD1	TRBV28	NA	18	TRBJ1-6	CASRGGTGTHSYNSPLHF	TGTGCCAGCAGAGGGGGGACAGGGACCCACTCCTATAATTCACCCCTCCACTTT
TRBD1	TRBV7-2	NA	14	TRBJ2-7	CASSLRQGNYEQYF	TGTGCCAGCAGCTTACGACAGGGAAACTACGAGCAGTACTTC
NA	TRBV5-1	NA	16	TRBJ2-1	CASSLADGGQHNEQFF	TGCGCCAGCAGCTTGGCCGACGGGGGACAACACAATGAGCAGTTCTTC
NA	TRBV11-1	NA	15	TRBJ1-2	CASSTRSGGRYGYTF	TGTGCCAGCAGTACACGGAGCGGAGGGCGCTATGGCTACACCTTC
TRBD1	TRBV6-1	NA	13	TRBJ1-2	CASSEARGRSYTF	TGTGCCAGCAGTGAAGCAAGGGGGCGAAGCTACACCTTC
NA	TRBV5-1	NA	14	TRBJ2-6	CASSATLGANVLTF	TGCGCCAGCAGCGCTACTCTGGGGGCCAACGTCCTGACTTTC
NA	TRBV11-2	NA	14	TRBJ1-1	CASSFSPPRTEAFF	TGTGCCAGCAGCTTTAGCCCCCCACGCACTGAAGCTTTCTTT
TRBD1	TRBV7-3	NA	13	TRBJ2-5	CASSTGGAETQYF	TGTGCCAGCAGCACAGGGGGAGCTGAGACCCAGTACTTC
TRBD2	TRBV7-9	few	17	TRBJ2-1	CASSPTPGTSEDNEQFF	TGTGCCAGCAGCCCTACCCCCGGGACTAGCGAGGACAATGAGCAGTTCTTC
NA	TRBV7-2	NA	14	TRBJ2-2	CASSLKGITGELFF	TGTGCCAGCAGCTTAAAGGGGATCACCGGGGAGCTGTTTTTT